Below, 22 T cell receptor beta chains from the same sample are listed, as sequenced in a study of tissue T cells after allogeneic stem cell transplantation. The time point was: mouse harvest day 14 after allogeneic transplant. Each mouse received 10^7 T-cell-depleted marrow cells plus 10^6 splenic CD5+ T cells by tail vein. Produced via immunoSEQ multiplex PCR; TCRdb's table is partial and in-frame only. This table has 2,000 to 2,500 clones, about 46% appearing once. The material sequenced was gut tissue. Receptor source: a female BALB/c mouse given C57BL/6 T cells with graft-versus-host disease after an allogeneic hematopoietic cell transplant.

As for this clone: Germline and genes: mouse. CDR3 residues: CASSLAGQYEQYF. Incomplete CDR3 DNA: TGTGCCAGCAGTCTGGCGGGACAATATGAACAGTAC. This chain links TRBV26 with TRBJ2-7, with D tentatively TRBD1 (6 bases). The CDR3 end is not reached by the read, which stops 1 residue before it; the germline J gene fills it in. Germline CDR1 is KGHPV and CDR2 is FQNQEV (reference sequence). The CDR3 contains 13 residues. V was pared by 2 bases and J by 4 bases, with 9 bases between.

With regard to this clone: Each gene name is a mouse one. The read stops 1 residue short of the end of the CDR3; the missing end is completed from the germline J gene. The chain is built from TRBV12-2 and TRBJ2-1, with 8 bases identical to TRBD1. CDR3 length: 15 residues. Trimming took 4 bases from V and 4 from J; bases not matched to a gene: 8. Germline CDR1 SGHLS, CDR2 HYDKME. The CDR3 reads CASSPTGGFYAEQFF. The DNA read from the CDR3 is TGTGCCAGCTCCCCTACAGGGGGGTTTTATGCTGAGCAGTTC.

This clone was observed a handful of times. Each gene name is a mouse one. The CDR3 extends 1 residue past the end of the read, so its final part is completed from the germline J gene. V is TRBV3 and J is TRBJ2-1; a weak D match, TRBD2 (6 bases). Trimming took 2 bases from V and 6 from J, leaving 11 bases between them. In germline, CDR1 is SNHLY, CDR2 FYNGKV (reference sequence). This CDR3 has 14 amino acids. The CDR3 protein is CASSLMGEGAEQFF. CDR3 bases read: TGTGCCAGCAGCTTAATGGGGGAGGGTGCTGAGCAGTTC.

Comments on this clone: The gene names given are mouse names. This CDR3 reads CASSLADAETLYF. The part of the CDR3 DNA that was read is TGTGCCAGCAGCTTAGCGGATGCAGAAACGCTGTAT. V is TRBV3 and J is TRBJ2-3; D unresolved. The read halts 1 residue ahead of the CDR3 end, with the missing end drawn from the germline J gene. V lost 0 bases and J lost 2, with 3 bases in between. The CDR3 runs 13 residues. CDR1 is SNHLY and CDR2 is FYNGKV in the germline V gene (reference sequence).

Concerning this clone itself: Mouse germline and gene names are used. Coverage ceases 1 residue before the CDR3 finishes, and the germline J gene fills in the end. V gene TRBV15 combines with J gene TRBJ1-2; a weak D match, TRBD1 (5 bases). V was cut by 2 bases and J by 3 bases, with 13 bases left in between. The CDR3 runs to 15 residues. Germline loops: CDR1 SGHND, CDR2 FRSKSL. The DNA read from the CDR3 is TGTGCCAGCAGTTTACCCGGCAGGGTGCACTCCGACTACACC. This codes for CASSLPGRVHSDYT. The entire CDR3 sequence reads CASSLPGRVHSDYTF.

This clone was seen a few times. The germline and genes are mouse ones. The CDR3 extends 1 residue past the end of the read, so its final part is completed from the germline J gene. The chain joins TRBV26 to TRBJ1-3; TRBD1 agrees at 9 bases. Germline CDR1 is KGHPV and CDR2 is FQNQEV (reference sequence). This CDR3 is 15 amino acids long. The V and J ends lost 6 bases and 2 bases, in that order; junction bases with no gene match: 5. The sequenced CDR3 bases are TGTGCCAGCAGCCTAACAGGGGGCGCTGGAAATACGCTCTAT. Residues: CASSLTGGAGNTLY. From start to end, the CDR3 is CASSLTGGAGNTLYF.

To note about this clone: Mouse names are used for the genes. The CDR3 end falls 1 residue outside the read, so it is completed with the germline J gene. The rearrangement uses TRBV12-2 and TRBJ1-6; 8 bases agree with TRBD1. TRBJ1-6 is placed among ORFs of uncertain function. CDR1 and CDR2 from the germline V gene are SGHLS and HYDKME. The CDR3 spans 17 residues. V lost 4 bases to trimming and J lost 0 bases; unmatched junction nucleotides: 7. The CDR3 sequence is CASSPTGGNSYNSPLYF. Partial CDR3 DNA: TGTGCCAGCTCCCCTACAGGGGGTAATTCCTATAATTCGCCCCTCTAC.

With regard to this clone: Gene names refer to mouse genes. The DNA ends 1 residue before the CDR3 does, and the rest of the CDR3 is filled in from the germline J gene. The rearrangement links TRBV3 to TRBJ1-3; D may be TRBD1 (5 bases). The CDR3 totals 15 residues. CDR1 SNHLY and CDR2 FYNGKV come from the germline V gene (reference sequence). With 3 bases removed from V and 0 bases from J, the gap between germline ends came to 9 bases. CDR3 amino acids: CASSFRGFSGNTLYF. CDR3 DNA (partial): TGTGCCAGCAGCTTCCGGGGCTTTTCTGGAAATACGCTCTAT.

Comment on this clone: Mouse germline and gene names are used. The CDR3 end lies 1 residue beyond the end of the read and is filled in from the germline J gene. The rearrangement uses TRBV26 and TRBJ2-4; 9 nucleotides match TRBD2. Trimming at V came to 0 bases and at J to 7 bases, leaving 2 bases not matched to a gene. The CDR3 is made up of 14 amino acids. From germline, CDR1 is KGHPV and CDR2 FQNQEV (reference sequence). The CDR3 is CASSLSGLGDTLYF. Incomplete CDR3 DNA: TGTGCCAGCAGTCTGTCGGGACTGGGAGACACCTTGTAC.

This clone showed up just a few times. Mouse gene names and germline throughout. The read is 1 residue too short to cover the CDR3 end, so that end is filled in from the germline J gene. V is TRBV15 and J is TRBJ2-7, with D perhaps TRBD1 (5 bases). Trimming removed 3 bases at V and 4 bases at J, with 10 bases between. From germline, CDR1 is SGHND and CDR2 FRSKSL. The CDR3 has 13 residues. The CDR3 sequence is CASSLGQGYEQYF. CDR3 bases read: TGTGCCAGCAGTTTGGGCCAGGGATATGAACAGTAC.

For this clone: Genes and germline come from the mouse. The read is 1 residue too short to cover the CDR3 end, so that end is filled in from the germline J gene. The genes are TRBV13-3 and TRBJ2-2, with D unclear. The CDR3 contains 14 residues. V was clipped by 3 bases and J by 0 bases, with 6 bases between them. Germline CDR1 reads NNHDY; CDR2 reads SYVADS. The CDR3 spells CASSATANTGQLYF. The sequenced CDR3 bases are TGTGCCAGCAGTGCCACAGCAAACACCGGGCAGCTCTAC.

About this clone itself: Gene labels here are mouse ones. The read finishes 1 residue shy of the CDR3 end, and the germline J gene is used to complete it. The chain carries TRBV13-1 and TRBJ2-1; perhaps TRBD1 as D (6 bases). The V gene lost 6 bases and the J gene lost 1 base, with 11 bases spanning the gap. CDR1 and CDR2 (germline): NSHNY, SYGAGN. The CDR3 consists of 14 residues. CDR3: CASNPGHNYAEQFF. CDR3 DNA, as far as it was read: TGTGCCAGCAATCCGGGACACAACTATGCTGAGCAGTTC.

This clone showed up just a few times. All gene names here are mouse names. The read stops 1 residue short of the end of the CDR3; the missing end is completed from the germline J gene. The chain combines TRBV24 with TRBJ1-5, with D perhaps matching TRBD1 (5 bases). CDR1 is KGHTA, CDR2 FRNEEI, per germline. The CDR3 spans 15 residues. V shed 4 bases and J shed 3 bases, with 13 bases lying between them. CDR3 bases read: TGTGCCAGCAGTCCCCAAAGGGGTGGCAACCAGGCTCCGCTT. This codes for CASSPQRGGNQAPL. The whole CDR3 region reads CASSPQRGGNQAPLF.

As concerns this clone: Mouse germline and gene names are used. The CDR3 end is not reached by the read, which stops 1 residue before it; the germline J gene fills it in. The rearrangement joins TRBV5 to TRBJ1-1, with 8 bases matching TRBD1. The ends lost 2 bases at V and 1 base at J; junction bases unmatched: 0. Germline loops: CDR1 LGHNA, CDR2 YNLKQL (reference sequence). This CDR3 spans 14 amino acids. CDR3 protein: CASSQQGANTEVFF. The sequenced part of the CDR3 DNA is TGTGCCAGCAGCCAACAGGGGGCGAACACAGAAGTCTTC.

As to this clone: Gene names refer to mouse genes. Read data end 1 residue before the CDR3 end; the end is taken from the germline J gene. This chain links TRBV23 with TRBJ2-1. This CDR3 region has 14 residues. Germline CDR1 and CDR2: KGHTA and FQNQQP. The CDR3 sequence: CSSSPGDPYAEQFF. The part of the CDR3 DNA that was read is TGCTCCAGCAGTCCGGGGGACCCCTATGCTGAGCAGTTC.

On this clone: Gene names are mouse gene names. The CDR3 extends 1 residue past the end of the read, so its final part is completed from the germline J gene. The chain recombines TRBV16 with TRBJ2-3; D unresolved. Germline assignment: CDR1 SGHSA and CDR2 FRNQAP. Trimming stripped 0 bases from V and 0 bases from J, with 7 bases between. The CDR3 is 15 amino acids. CDR3 loop: CASSLEGRSAETLYF. CDR3 DNA, as far as it was read: TGTGCAAGCAGCTTAGAGGGGAGGAGTGCAGAAACGCTGTAT.

On this clone itself: The listed genes are named as in mouse. Read data end 1 residue before the CDR3 end; the end is taken from the germline J gene. The J gene is TRBJ2-7, the V gene TRBV26; tentatively, D is TRBD2 (6 bases). The V and J ends lost 4 bases and 0 bases respectively, with 10 bases between them. This CDR3 region has 14 residues. Germline V gene lookup returns CDR1 KGHPV and CDR2 FQNQEV (reference sequence). The sequenced CDR3 bases are TGTGCCAGCAGTCCTCTGGGGCTCTCCTATGAACAGTAC. Protein product: CASSPLGLSYEQY. The whole CDR3 sequence reads CASSPLGLSYEQYF.

This clone qualifies as large (0.1 to 1%). Mouse names are used for the genes. The CDR3 sequence is CASSDAGGPYEQYF. The DNA read from the CDR3 is TGTGCCAGCAGTGATGCGGGGGGCCCCTATGAACAGTAC. V and J are TRBV13-1 and TRBJ2-7, with D perhaps TRBD2 (7 bases). The CDR3 end lies 1 residue beyond the end of the read and is filled in from the germline J gene. Trimming pared 0 bases from V and 2 bases from J, leaving 9 bases between. Germline lookup yields CDR1 NSHNY and CDR2 SYGAGN. CDR3 length: 14 amino acids.

This clone has more than one count but fewer than ten. Gene names and germline refer to mouse. Sequencing ends 1 residue short of the CDR3 end; the germline J gene provides the rest. V usage is TRBV12-2 and J usage is TRBJ2-4; TRBD1 matches 8 bases. CDR3 length: 13 amino acids. After removal of 2 bases from V and 4 bases from J, the junction contained 1 base not matched to a gene. Germline V lookup: CDR1 SGHLS, CDR2 HYDKME. The DNA read from the CDR3 is TGTGCCAGCTCTCACAGGGGGGAAAACACCTTGTAC. Translated: CASSHRGENTLY. The entire CDR3 sequence reads CASSHRGENTLYF.

A note on this clone: Mouse germline and gene names are used. The CDR3 here is CSSSHDSRERLFF. The sequenced CDR3 bases are TGCTCCAGCAGTCATGACAGTCGCGAAAGATTATTT. This chain joins TRBV23 and TRBJ1-4; the D call TRBD1 from the table was never checked on the DNA. Coverage ceases 1 residue before the CDR3 finishes, and the germline J gene fills in the end. CDR1 is KGHTA and CDR2 is FQNQQP in the germline V gene. This CDR3 has 13 amino acids.

Concerning this clone itself: Gene names and germline match the mouse. The read ends 1 residue shy of where the CDR3 ends; the end is completed using the germline J gene. This sequence joins TRBV3 and TRBJ1-2; perhaps TRBD1 as D (6 bases). This CDR3 spans 15 amino acids. The V gene lost 0 bases and the J gene lost 0 bases, with 8 bases spanning the gap. Germline V lookup: CDR1 SNHLY, CDR2 FYNGKV (reference sequence). The CDR3 region is CASSLAHRANSDYTF. The CDR3 DNA, read in part, is TGTGCCAGCAGCTTAGCGCACAGGGCAAACTCCGACTACACC.

Details on this clone: All gene names here are mouse names. The CDR3 is cut off 1 residue early in the read; its end comes from the germline J gene. The chain carries TRBV26 and TRBJ2-5; 10 bases line up with TRBD2. The germline V gene encodes CDR1 KGHPV and CDR2 FQNQEV (reference sequence). This CDR3 is built from 13 residues. After removal of 4 bases from V and 8 bases from J, the junction contained 3 bases not matched to a gene. The CDR3 loop reads CASSPRDWGTQYF. The part of the CDR3 DNA that was read is TGTGCCAGCAGTCCCCGGGACTGGGGCACCCAGTAC. Full variable domain (rest looked up from reference TRBV26 and TRBJ2-5): NSKVIQTPRYLVKGQGQKAKMRCIPEKGHPVVFWYQQNKNNEFKFLINFQNQEVLQQIDMTEKRFSAECPSNSPCSLEIQSSEAGDSALYLCASSPRDWGTQYFGPGTRLLVL.